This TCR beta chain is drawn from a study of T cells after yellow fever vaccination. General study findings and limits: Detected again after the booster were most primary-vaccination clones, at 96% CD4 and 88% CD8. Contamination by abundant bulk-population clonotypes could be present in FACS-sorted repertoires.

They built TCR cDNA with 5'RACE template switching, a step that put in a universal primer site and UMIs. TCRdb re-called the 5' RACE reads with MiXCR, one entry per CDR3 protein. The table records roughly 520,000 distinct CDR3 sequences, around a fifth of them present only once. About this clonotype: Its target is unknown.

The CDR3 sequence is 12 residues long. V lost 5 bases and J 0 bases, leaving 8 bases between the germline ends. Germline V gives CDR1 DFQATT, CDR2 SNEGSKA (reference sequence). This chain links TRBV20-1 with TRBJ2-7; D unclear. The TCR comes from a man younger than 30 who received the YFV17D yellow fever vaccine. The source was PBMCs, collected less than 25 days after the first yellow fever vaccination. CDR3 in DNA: TGCAGTGCTTCCGCAGGCTCCTACGAGCAGTACGTC. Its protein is CSASAGSYEQYV.